The 29 T cell receptor beta chains below come from one sample, sequenced in a study of CD8+CD57+ T cells in acquired aplastic anemia. Genomic DNA, serving as template, underwent TCR beta VDJ and CDR3 profiling. TCRdb recomputed calls from the reads with MiXCR, one row per CDR3 protein. This table has around 230,000 distinct CDR3 sequences, under 65% appearing once. The material sequenced was sorted CD4+, CD8+, or CD8+CD57+ T cells (not recorded which) from PBMCs. These TCRs come from a human donor in good health.

This clonotype was found many times. V is TRBV4-3 and J is TRBJ1-1, with 7 nucleotides matching TRBD1. The trim removed 1 base at V and 5 bases at J, leaving 16 bases unmatched. The germline V gene encodes CDR1 LGHNA and CDR2 YSLEER. The CDR3 has 18 residues. DNA of the CDR3: TGCGCCAGCAGCCAAGTAGGACTTCCGGGACAGTGGTTTACTGAAGCTTTCTTT. Residues: CASSQVGLPGQWFTEAFF.

This clonotype was recorded at least ten times. The chain employs TRBV20-1 and TRBJ1-2; D is unclear. The CDR3 has 13 amino acids. Germline-derived CDR1 and CDR2 are DFQATT and SNEGSKA (reference sequence). Trimming took 2 bases from V and 3 from J, leaving 10 bases between them. The CDR3 spells CSARSGRDYGYTF. For the CDR3, the DNA is TGCAGTGCTAGATCCGGGAGAGACTATGGCTACACCTTC.

This clonotype was seen more than once but under ten times. The chain carries TRBV4-2 and TRBJ1-2; D is uncertain. Germline V CDR1 and CDR2: LGHNA, YNFKEQ. V was shortened by 0 bases and J by 8 bases, with 13 bases between the two germline ends. The CDR3 consists of 14 residues. Here the CDR3 reads CASSQEWEGRGYTF. CDR3 DNA sequence: TGTGCCAGCAGCCAAGAGTGGGAGGGAAGGGGCTACACCTTC.

Note on this clonotype: A read error may produce the germline difference seen at one junction end. The chain links TRBV29-1 to TRBJ1-2, with 8 bases aligning to TRBD1. Germline CDR1 and CDR2: SQVTM and ANQGSEA. This CDR3 region has 13 residues. CDR3 DNA: TGCAGCGTTGTTACAGGGGGGTACTATGGCTACGCCTTC. It yields the protein CSVVTGGYYGYAF.

This clonotype was recorded once. The chain employs TRBV7-6 and TRBJ2-5; TRBD2 matches 7 bases. Germline V CDR1 and CDR2: SGHVS, FNYEAQ. The CDR3 consists of 16 residues. J gave up 1 base and V 3 bases, and 8 bases lay outside the gene matches. The CDR3 protein is CASSLGGAGSQETQYF. DNA of the CDR3: TGTGCCAGCAGCTTGGGGGGAGCGGGGTCCCAAGAGACCCAGTACTTC.

The genes are TRBV25-1 and TRBJ1-1, with TRBD1 matching over 7 bases. The CDR3 sequence is 17 residues long. The ends lost 1 base at V and 0 bases at J; junction bases unmatched: 8. Germline lookup yields CDR1 MGHDK and CDR2 SYGVNS. This chain's CDR3 is CASSESQGRTLNTEAFF. In DNA, the CDR3 is TGTGCCAGCAGTGAATCACAGGGGAGAACTCTGAACACTGAAGCTTTCTTT.

This chain links TRBV19 with TRBJ2-7; no definite D call. The CDR3 spans 12 residues. The V and J ends lost 3 bases and 5 bases respectively, with 8 bases between them. Germline CDR1 and CDR2: LNHDA and SQIVND (reference sequence). The CDR3 region has the DNA TGTGCCAGTAGTATCGTGGGCAACGAGCAGTACTTC. The encoded protein is CASSIVGNEQYF.

The rearrangement links TRBV19 to TRBJ2-2, with 13 bases lining up with TRBD2. CDR1 is LNHDA, CDR2 SQIVND, per germline (reference sequence). CDR3 length equals 20 residues. V trimming: 5 bases; J trimming: 5 bases; junction bases outside the gene matches: 17. This chain's CDR3 is CASSPTRLAGGVGGTGELFF. The CDR3 region has the DNA TGTGCCAGTAGTCCAACAAGACTAGCGGGAGGAGTAGGAGGAACCGGGGAGCTGTTTTTT.

V is TRBV12-3 or TRBV12-4 and J is TRBJ2-7; TRBD2 matches 10 bases. There are 14 residues in the CDR3. Trimming at V came to 5 bases and at J to 5 bases, leaving 6 bases not matched to a gene. The DNA for the CDR3 is TGTGCCAGCAGTCGACTAGCGGGCACCAACGAGCAGTACTTC. Its protein product is CASSRLAGTNEQYF.

In this sample, this clonotype turned up many times. The rearrangement links TRBV4-1 to TRBJ2-1; unclear D gene. Germline V CDR1 and CDR2: MGHRA, YSYEKL. V gave up 6 bases and J gave up 5 bases, with 17 bases separating them. CDR3 size: 15 residues. CDR3 protein: CASRQKSVGDNEQFF. The CDR3 DNA follows: TGCGCCAGCAGACAAAAGAGCGTTGGTGACAATGAGCAGTTCTTC.

The rearrangement uses TRBV7-9 and TRBJ2-5; 10 positions match TRBD2. V was pared by 7 bases and J by 2 bases, with 1 base of the junction left unmatched. Germline lookup yields CDR1 SEHNR and CDR2 FQNEAQ (reference sequence). The CDR3 runs to 13 residues. As DNA, the CDR3 is TGTGCCAGCAAACTAGCGGGACAAGAGACCCAGTACTTC. It encodes CASKLAGQETQYF.

V is TRBV6-1 and J is TRBJ2-5, with 9 bases that match TRBD1. V shed 8 bases and J 5 bases; nucleotides not matched to a gene: 9. Germline CDR1 MNHNS, CDR2 SASEGT. CDR3 length equals 14 residues. The CDR3 DNA follows: TGTGCCAGCCTCCTGGGACAGGGAGGCGAGACCCAGTACTTC. Encoded protein: CASLLGQGGETQYF.

This clonotype was counted many times. The chain uses TRBV7-9 and TRBJ2-7; no definite D call. The CDR3 is 13 amino acids. Deletions cut 0 bases from V and 6 bases from J, with 9 bases between. CDR1 is SEHNR and CDR2 is FQNEAQ in the germline V gene (reference sequence). The DNA of the CDR3 is TGTGCCAGCAGCTTAGCATCCCTAGGCGAGCAGTACTTC. This codes for CASSLASLGEQYF.

The table lists this clonotype with many counts. A read error is possible here, since a much larger clone lies one base away. The chain is built from TRBV7-8 and TRBJ2-7; 10 bases match TRBD1. The CDR3 is 18 amino acids. J was trimmed by 4 bases and V by 3 bases; bases with no gene match: 15. CDR1 is SGHVS and CDR2 is FQNEAQ in the germline V gene. The CDR3 nucleotides are TGTGCCAGCAGCTTTGGAGTGCCTGAGGGACAGGGGCTTTACGAGCAGTACTTC. It codes for CASSFGVPEGQGLYEQYF.

The rearrangement joins TRBV7-9 to TRBJ2-3; D is ambiguous. Germline V gene lookup returns CDR1 SEHNR and CDR2 FQNEAQ (reference sequence). With 7 bases removed from V and 2 bases from J, the gap between germline ends came to 10 bases. The CDR3 consists of 13 residues. The CDR3 DNA reads as TGTGCCAGCACCCCAGGCCACACAGATACGCAGTATTTT. Translating gives CASTPGHTDTQYF.

The genes are TRBV11-2 and TRBJ2-2, with D possibly matching TRBD1 (6 bases). V lost 7 bases, J lost 0 bases, and 9 bases lay in between. This CDR3 has 14 amino acids. Per the germline V gene, CDR1 is SGHAT and CDR2 is FQNNGV. This CDR3 reads CASNPGANTGELFF. Written as DNA, the CDR3 is TGTGCCAGCAACCCAGGGGCGAACACCGGGGAGCTGTTTTTT.

V gene TRBV7-2 combines with J gene TRBJ1-2; D unclear. The V and J ends lost 0 bases and 8 bases respectively, with 7 bases between them. Germline-derived CDR1 and CDR2 are SGHTA and FQGNSA. The CDR3 contains 12 residues. The CDR3: CASSLALLGYTF. CDR3 coding DNA: TGTGCCAGCAGCTTAGCGCTCCTCGGCTACACCTTC.

CDR3 residues: CASTTGGRGELFF. CDR3 nucleotide sequence: TGTGCCAGCACCACGGGGGGGCGAGGGGAGCTGTTTTTT. V is TRBV25-1 and J is TRBJ2-2; 8 bases fit TRBD2. This CDR3 spans 13 amino acids. Trimming cost V 7 bases and J 8 bases; bases outside gene matches: 6. Looked up from germline, CDR1 is MGHDK and CDR2 is SYGVNS. Full variable domain (missing parts from reference TRBV25-1 and TRBJ2-2): EADIYQTPRYLVIGTGKKITLECSQTMGHDKMYWYQQDPGMELHLIHYSYGVNSTEKGDLSSESTVSRIRTEHFPLTLESARPSHTSQYLCASTTGGRGELFFGEGSRLTVL.

CDR3 DNA: TGTGCCAGTAGTCATACAGGGGAGAATCAGCCCCAGCATTTT. Its translation: CASSHTGENQPQHF. This chain joins TRBV19 and TRBJ1-5; 7 bases line up with TRBD1. Germline trimming cut 5 bases from V and 4 bases from J; bases unmatched to any gene: 5. The CDR3 has 14 residues. Germline V gives CDR1 LNHDA, CDR2 SQIVND (reference sequence).

The chain combines TRBV24-1 with TRBJ1-5; D might be TRBD1 (5 bases). The germline CDR1 and CDR2 sequences are KGHDR and SFDVKD. The CDR3 is 13 residues long. V was trimmed by 7 bases and J by 5 bases, leaving 11 bases between them. The CDR3 nucleotides read TGTGCCACCAGGGGGGGGAGGGATCAGCCCCAGCATTTT. Translating gives CATRGGRDQPQHF.

This chain connects TRBV2 to TRBJ2-1, with D perhaps TRBD1 or TRBD2 (5 bases each). The V gene lost 4 bases and the J gene lost 6 bases, with 19 bases spanning the gap. The CDR3 is 16 amino acids. In germline, CDR1 is SNHLY, CDR2 FYNNEI. Written as DNA, the CDR3 is TGTGCCAGCAGTGCCAGACGTGGGGGAAATGCCAATGAGCAGTTCTTC. Translation gives CASSARRGGNANEQFF.

This chain connects TRBV7-6 to TRBJ1-1; TRBD1 is a possible D gene (5 bases). V lost 5 bases and J lost 0, with 10 bases in between. CDR3 length: 14 residues. Germline lookup yields CDR1 SGHVS and CDR2 FNYEAQ. The CDR3 loop reads CASSAGPVNTEAFF. The CDR3 DNA is TGTGCCAGCAGCGCGGGACCGGTGAACACTGAAGCTTTCTTT.

This clonotype is a singleton in its sample. The chain is built from TRBV24-1 and TRBJ2-2; D might be TRBD1 (7 bases). Trimming removed 3 bases at V and 1 base at J, with 20 bases between. This CDR3 has 19 residues. Germline assignment: CDR1 KGHDR and CDR2 SFDVKD. CDR3 protein: CATSDPRWQGGQNTGELFF. CDR3 sequence (DNA): TGTGCCACCAGTGATCCTAGGTGGCAGGGGGGCCAGAACACCGGGGAGCTGTTTTTT.

This chain connects TRBV10-3 to TRBJ1-1, with 9 bases matching TRBD1. This CDR3 comprises 13 residues. Per the germline V gene, CDR1 is ENHRY and CDR2 is SYGVKD. With 7 bases clipped from V and 3 bases from J, the junction kept 3 bases outside the gene matches. The CDR3 region has the DNA TGTGCCATCAACAGGGGGCGCGACACTGAAGCTTTCTTT. Amino acids: CAINRGRDTEAFF.

The CDR3 nucleotides are TGTGCCAGCAGCTTAGGGTCCGGAGGACAGGGAGGACAGCCCCAGCATTTT. As protein: CASSLGSGGQGGQPQHF. The gene calls are TRBV7-9 and TRBJ1-5, with TRBD1 identical over 8 bases. Trimming cost V 1 base and J 7 bases; bases outside gene matches: 12. The V gene's germline CDR1 is SEHNR and CDR2 FQNEAQ (reference sequence). The CDR3 is made up of 17 amino acids.

The V gene is TRBV10-3, the J gene TRBJ1-2, with D perhaps TRBD1 (6 bases). The CDR3 runs 15 residues. Trimming took 3 bases from V and 3 from J, leaving 14 bases between them. Looked up from germline, CDR1 is ENHRY and CDR2 is SYGVKD. The CDR3 here is CAISDGDKYYYGYTF. CDR3 sequence (DNA): TGTGCCATCAGTGATGGGGACAAATATTACTATGGCTACACCTTC.

This chain uses TRBV25-1 with TRBJ2-2, with D perhaps assigned TRBD1 or TRBD2 (6 bases each). V was trimmed by 4 bases and J by 7 bases, leaving 16 bases between them. The CDR3 runs to 15 residues. Germline CDR1 reads MGHDK; CDR2 reads SYGVNS. DNA of the CDR3: TGTGCCAGCAGTGGCCCGGGGGCCCTCGGCGGGGAGCTGTTTTTT. This codes for CASSGPGALGGELFF.

The CDR3 DNA reads as TGTGCCATCAGTGAGTCGAGCTACTACGAGCAGTACTTC. The encoded protein is CAISESSYYEQYF. The V gene is TRBV10-3, the J gene TRBJ2-7; D is ambiguous. The germline V gene has CDR1 ENHRY and CDR2 SYGVKD. The V gene lost 0 bases and the J gene lost 3 bases, with 6 bases spanning the gap. This CDR3 spans 13 amino acids.

The rearrangement links TRBV4-1 to TRBJ2-2; D is uncertain. The CDR3 has 16 residues. Germline V gives CDR1 MGHRA, CDR2 YSYEKL. Trimming took 3 bases from V and 4 from J, leaving 15 bases between them. The CDR3 coding sequence is TGCGCCAGCAGCCAGCTGGACCTTGTGGTCACCGGGGAGCTGTTTTTT. This encodes CASSQLDLVVTGELFF.